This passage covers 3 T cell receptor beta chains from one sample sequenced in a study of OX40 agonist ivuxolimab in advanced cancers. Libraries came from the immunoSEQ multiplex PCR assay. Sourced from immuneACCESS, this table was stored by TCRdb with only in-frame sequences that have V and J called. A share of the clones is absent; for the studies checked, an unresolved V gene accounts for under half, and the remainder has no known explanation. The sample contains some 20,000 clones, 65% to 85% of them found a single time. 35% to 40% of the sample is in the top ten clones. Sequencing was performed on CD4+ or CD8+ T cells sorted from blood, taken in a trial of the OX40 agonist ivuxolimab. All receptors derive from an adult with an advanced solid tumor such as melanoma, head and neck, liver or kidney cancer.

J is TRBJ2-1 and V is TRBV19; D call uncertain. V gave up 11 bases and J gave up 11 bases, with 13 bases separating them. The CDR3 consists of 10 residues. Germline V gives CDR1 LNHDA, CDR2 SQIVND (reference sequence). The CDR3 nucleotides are TGTGCCCACCCTGAAGCAAAGCAGTTCTTC. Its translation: CAHPEAKQFF.

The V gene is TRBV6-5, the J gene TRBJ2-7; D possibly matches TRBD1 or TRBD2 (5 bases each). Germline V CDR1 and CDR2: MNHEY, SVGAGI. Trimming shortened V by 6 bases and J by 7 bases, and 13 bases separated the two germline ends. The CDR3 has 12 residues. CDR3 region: CASSLLGAEQYF. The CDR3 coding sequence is TGTGCCAGCAGCCTTCTCGGGGCTGAGCAGTACTTC.

CDR3 DNA: TGCGCCAGCAGCCAGGGGACTAGGAACACAGATACGCAGTATTTT. The encoded protein is CASSQGTRNTDTQYF. V and J are TRBV4-1 and TRBJ2-3, with 8 bases that match TRBD2. Germline assignment: CDR1 MGHRA and CDR2 YSYEKL. After removal of 3 bases from V and 2 bases from J, the junction contained 4 bases not matched to a gene. The CDR3 covers 15 residues.